A single T cell receptor beta chain is shown here with its context. Its antigen is undetermined. Naive CD4+ T cells were purified with Tregs depleted by CD25. TCRdb passed the 5' RACE reads through MiXCR, listing each CDR3 protein once. The table has tens of thousands of distinct CDR3 sequences, approximately 30% seen once; the top ten hold around 3.5%. Findings of the study overall: The TCR gene usage of tumor memory CD4+ T cells clustered together with blood and lymph node memory CD4+ cells and with lymph node naive CD4+ cells.

The CDR3 consists of 15 residues. Deletions cut 3 bases from V and 6 bases from J, with 19 bases between. Looked up from germline, CDR1 is SGHRS and CDR2 is YFSETQ. The source of this sequence is a female donor with breast cancer. The material sequenced was naive CD4+ T cells sorted from a lymph node. Subset defined: naive CD4+ T cells, CD4+CD45RA+CD25-. This sequence joins TRBV5-1 and TRBJ2-7; possible D gene TRBD1, 5 bases. The CDR3 protein is CASSSRQHVPLEQYF. The CDR3 nucleotides are TGCGCCAGCAGCTCCCGACAGCACGTACCTCTCGAGCAGTACTTC.